The next 10 T cell receptor beta chains were all read from a single sample in a study of cytomegalovirus exposure and HLA in healthy donors. The PCR used 60 Vbeta and 13 Jbeta primers. Here immunoSEQ multiplex PCR was the method, and the copy in TCRdb shows in-frame clones only, minus some. The table has 150,000 to 200,000 clones, 81% seen once; the top ten hold about 1.7%. Input material: PBMCs. The receptors here all came from a man in his late teens or twenties in good health and CMV-seronegative.

The chain combines TRBV7-9 with TRBJ1-1, with D unclear. V lost 1 base and J lost 6, with 6 bases in between. The CDR3 spans 12 residues. Germline CDR1 and CDR2: SEHNR and FQNEAQ (reference sequence). CDR3 residues: CASSLVAAEAFF. The CDR3, as DNA: TGTGCCAGCAGCTTAGTTGCGGCTGAAGCTTTCTTT.

This chain uses TRBV28 with TRBJ2-1; 7 bases are a match to TRBD2. Germline V gives CDR1 MDHEN, CDR2 SYDVKM. The CDR3 runs 18 residues. The junction had 13 bases not matched to a gene; V was cut back by 5 bases and J by 0 bases. CDR3 region: CASSPSGLAGSSYNEQFF. Written as DNA, the CDR3 is TGTGCCAGCAGTCCGTCCGGGTTAGCGGGCAGCTCCTACAATGAGCAGTTCTTC.

The genes are TRBV2 and TRBJ1-2; D call uncertain. CDR1 and CDR2 from the germline V gene are SNHLY and FYNNEI. CDR3 length: 15 amino acids. Trimming removed 4 bases from V and 8 bases from J, with 20 bases in between. The CDR3 nucleotides are TGTGCCAGCAGTGTTACAGCCTTCCCAAGGTGGGGCTACACCTTC. It translates to CASSVTAFPRWGYTF. Variable domain in full (rest from reference TRBV2 and TRBJ1-2): EPEVTQTPSHQVTQMGQEVILRCVPISNHLYFYWYRQILGQKVEFLVSFYNNEISEKSEIFDDQFSVERPDGSNFTLKIRSTKLEDSAMYFCASSVTAFPRWGYTFGSGTRLTVV.

The CDR3 sequence is CASSRGSYEAFF. The CDR3 DNA follows: TGTGCCAGCAGCCGGGGGTCTTATGAAGCTTTCTTT. The V and J genes are TRBV5-6 and TRBJ1-1; weak D call: TRBD1 (5 bases). Germline lookup yields CDR1 SGHDT and CDR2 YYEEEE. The CDR3 extends over 12 amino acids. The V and J ends lost 4 bases and 7 bases respectively, with 11 bases between them.

The rearrangement uses TRBV9 and TRBJ1-1, with 7 bases that match TRBD1. The CDR3 has 13 amino acids. The V and J ends lost 3 bases and 5 bases, in that order; junction bases with no gene match: 4. Germline V lookup: CDR1 SGDLS, CDR2 YYNGEE. The CDR3 loop reads CASSASTGTEAFF. In DNA form, the CDR3 reads TGTGCCAGCAGCGCCTCGACAGGGACTGAAGCTTTCTTT.

This clone has just a few counts. CDR3 sequence: CATSLAGQPYNEQFF. In nucleotides, the CDR3 is TGTGCCACTTCTTTAGCGGGTCAACCCTACAATGAGCAGTTCTTC. The chain uses TRBV6-5 and TRBJ2-1; TRBD2 agrees at 7 bases. Germline assignment: CDR1 MNHEY and CDR2 SVGAGI. CDR3 length: 15 residues. J gave up 2 bases and V 10 bases, and 11 bases lay outside the gene matches.

On this clone: At one boundary the junction diverges from the germline segment, which might be a read error. This chain connects TRBV7-9 to TRBJ1-2; D not resolved. The germline V gene encodes CDR1 SEHNR and CDR2 FQNEAQ (reference sequence). The CDR3 extends over 16 amino acids. CDR3 amino acids: CSSSLPPDTINYGYTF. The CDR3 region has the DNA TGTTCCAGCAGCTTACCCCCTGACACAATTAACTATGGCTACACCTTC.

This clone was counted once. The chain has TRBV14 and TRBJ2-2; 8 bases match TRBD2. Germline assignment: CDR1 SGHDN and CDR2 FVKESK. V lost 8 bases and J lost 5; bases outside the gene matches: 16. The CDR3 runs 17 residues. This chain's CDR3 is CASRKGVAGFDTGELFF. CDR3 nucleotides: TGTGCCAGCCGCAAGGGGGTAGCGGGGTTCGATACCGGGGAGCTGTTTTTT.

Only a few counts were recorded for this clone. The gene calls are TRBV28 and TRBJ2-6; TRBD1 might be the D (6 bases). Germline values: CDR1 MDHEN, CDR2 SYDVKM. V gave up 2 bases and J gave up 2 bases, with 16 bases separating them. This CDR3 has 18 amino acids. The CDR3 loop reads CASSLGGGLRAGANVLTF. The CDR3 DNA sequence: TGTGCCAGCAGTTTAGGTGGGGGCCTAAGGGCTGGGGCCAACGTCCTGACTTTC.

This sequence joins TRBV5-4 and TRBJ1-6; 7 bases align to TRBD1. After removal of 0 bases from V and 7 bases from J, the junction contained 4 bases not matched to a gene. Germline CDR1 reads SGHNT; CDR2 reads YYREEE (reference sequence). The CDR3 runs to 15 residues. In nucleotides, the CDR3 is TGTGCCAGCAGCTTGGCCGGGACAGCCAATTCACCCCTCCACTTT. It translates to CASSLAGTANSPLHF. Full variable domain (remainder filled in from reference TRBV5-4 and TRBJ1-6): ETGVTQSPTHLIKTRGQQVTLRCSSQSGHNTVSWYQQALGQGPQFIFQYYREEENGRGNFPPRFSGLQFPNYSSELNVNALELDDSALYLCASSLAGTANSPLHFGNGTRLTVT.